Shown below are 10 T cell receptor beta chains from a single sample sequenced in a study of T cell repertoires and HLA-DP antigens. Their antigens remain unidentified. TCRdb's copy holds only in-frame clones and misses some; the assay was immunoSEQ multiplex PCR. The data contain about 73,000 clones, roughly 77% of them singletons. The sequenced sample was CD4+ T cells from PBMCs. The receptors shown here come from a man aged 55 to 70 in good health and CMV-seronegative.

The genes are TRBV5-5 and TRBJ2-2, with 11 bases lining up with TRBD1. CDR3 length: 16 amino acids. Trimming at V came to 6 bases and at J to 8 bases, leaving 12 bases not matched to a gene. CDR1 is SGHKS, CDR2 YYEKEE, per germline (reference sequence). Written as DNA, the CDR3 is TGTGCCAGCACCCCTCGCGGGACAGGGGGTTCGGGGGAGCTGTTTTTT. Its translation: CASTPRGTGGSGELFF.

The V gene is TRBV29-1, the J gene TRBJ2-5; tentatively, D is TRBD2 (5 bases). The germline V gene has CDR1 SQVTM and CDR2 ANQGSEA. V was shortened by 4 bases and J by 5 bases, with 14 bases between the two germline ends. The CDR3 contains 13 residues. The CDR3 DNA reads TGCAGCGTTGGGGGAGTCCCCCGGGAGACCCAGTACTTC. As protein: CSVGGVPRETQYF.

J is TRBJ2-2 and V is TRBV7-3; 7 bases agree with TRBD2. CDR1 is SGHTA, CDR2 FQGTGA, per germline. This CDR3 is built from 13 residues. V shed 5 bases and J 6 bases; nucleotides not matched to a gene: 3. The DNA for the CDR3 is TGTGCCAGCAGCACTCGGGAGGCCGGGGAGCTGTTTTTT. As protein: CASSTREAGELFF.

This chain's CDR3 is CASSPGATQETQYF. The CDR3 DNA follows: TGTGCCAGCTCACCTGGGGCCACCCAAGAGACCCAGTACTTC. The rearrangement uses TRBV18 and TRBJ2-5; D is possibly TRBD1 (5 bases). This CDR3 region has 14 residues. The ends were cut back, 3 bases at V and 1 base at J, with 9 bases in the middle. The germline V gene encodes CDR1 KGHSH and CDR2 LQKENI.

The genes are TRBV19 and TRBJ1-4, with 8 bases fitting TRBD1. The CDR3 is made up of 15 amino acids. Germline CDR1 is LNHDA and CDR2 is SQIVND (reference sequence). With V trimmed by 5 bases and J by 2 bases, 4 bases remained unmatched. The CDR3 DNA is TGTGCCAGTAGTGGCAGACAGGGGACTAATGAAAAACTGTTTTTT. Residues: CASSGRQGTNEKLFF.

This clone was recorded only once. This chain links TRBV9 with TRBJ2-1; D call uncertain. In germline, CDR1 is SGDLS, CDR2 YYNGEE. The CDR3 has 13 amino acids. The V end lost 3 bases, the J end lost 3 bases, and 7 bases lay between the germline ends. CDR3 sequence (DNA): TGTGCCAGCAGCGCCAATGGCTACAATGAGCAGTTCTTC. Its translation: CASSANGYNEQFF.

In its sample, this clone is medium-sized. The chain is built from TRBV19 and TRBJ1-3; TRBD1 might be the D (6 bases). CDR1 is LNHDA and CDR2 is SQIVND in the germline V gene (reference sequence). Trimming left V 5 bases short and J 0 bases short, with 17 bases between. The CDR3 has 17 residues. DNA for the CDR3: TGTGCCAGTAGTCCCATCCGGGGCAGGGGCTCTGGAAACACCATATATTTT. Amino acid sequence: CASSPIRGRGSGNTIYF.

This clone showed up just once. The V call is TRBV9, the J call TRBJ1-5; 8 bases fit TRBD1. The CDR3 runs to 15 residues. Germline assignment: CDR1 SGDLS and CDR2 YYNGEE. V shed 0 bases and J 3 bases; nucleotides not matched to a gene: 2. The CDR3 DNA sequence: TGTGCCAGCAGCGTAGGGACAGGGACCAATCAGCCCCAGCATTTT. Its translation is CASSVGTGTNQPQHF.

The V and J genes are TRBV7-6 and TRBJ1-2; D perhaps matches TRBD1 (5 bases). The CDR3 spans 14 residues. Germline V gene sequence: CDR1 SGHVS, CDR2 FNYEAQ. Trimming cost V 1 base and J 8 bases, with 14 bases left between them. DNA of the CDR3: TGTGCCAGCAGCTTAGGGGCGGGGGAAAGGGGCTACACCTTC. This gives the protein CASSLGAGERGYTF.

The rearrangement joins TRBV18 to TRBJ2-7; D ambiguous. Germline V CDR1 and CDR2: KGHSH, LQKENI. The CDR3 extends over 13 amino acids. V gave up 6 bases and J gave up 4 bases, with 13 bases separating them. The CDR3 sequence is CASSEYERYEQYV. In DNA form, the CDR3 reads TGTGCCAGCTCCGAATACGAGCGATACGAGCAGTACGTC.